The 9 T cell receptor beta chains given below trace back to one sample, sequenced in a study of technical replicates of blood from a handful of donors. Profiled with immunoSEQ multiplex PCR; TCRdb holds only in-frame clones, not every one. Of about 81,000 clones in the sample, approximately 96% were seen once. Material for sequencing was T cells isolated from PBMCs. These receptors came from a human donor in good health.

The chain links TRBV28 to TRBJ2-7, with TRBD2 matching 10 bases. V lost 5 bases and J lost 0; bases outside the gene matches: 10. Germline CDR1 reads MDHEN; CDR2 reads SYDVKM. The CDR3 runs 17 residues. The CDR3 sequence is CASSPITSGINSYEQYF. The DNA for the CDR3 is TGTGCCAGCAGTCCAATAACTAGCGGGATAAACTCCTACGAGCAGTACTTC.

The gene calls are TRBV7-3 and TRBJ2-1; tentatively, D is TRBD2 (6 bases). CDR1 SGHTA and CDR2 FQGTGA come from the germline V gene. The ends were cut back, 2 bases at V and 6 bases at J, with 11 bases in the middle. The CDR3 runs 14 residues. The CDR3, as DNA: TGTGCCAGCAGCTTACGGCGGGACGGCAATGAGCAGTTCTTC. This translates into CASSLRRDGNEQFF. The variable domain in full, with the rest retrieved from reference TRBV7-3 and TRBJ2-1, is GAGVSQTPSNKVTEKGKYVELRCDPISGHTALYWYRQSLGQGPEFLIYFQGTGAADDSGLPNDRFFAVRPEGSVSTLKIQRTERGDSAVYLCASSLRRDGNEQFFGPGTRLTVL.

This chain links TRBV20-1 with TRBJ1-2; D unclear. Trimming shortened V by 6 bases and J by 13 bases, and 15 bases separated the two germline ends. The germline CDR1 and CDR2 sequences are DFQATT and SNEGSKA (reference sequence). The CDR3 has 10 residues. The CDR3 bases are TGCAGTGCCGTCTGGCCCGCGGGCACCTTC. This translates into CSAVWPAGTF.

The gene calls are TRBV7-3 and TRBJ2-7, with 7 bases identical to TRBD1. The V gene's germline CDR1 is SGHTA and CDR2 FQGTGA. The CDR3 contains 14 residues. Trimming cost V 5 bases and J 3 bases; bases outside gene matches: 7. CDR3 protein: CASSAAGTDYEQYF. In DNA form, the CDR3 reads TGTGCCAGCAGCGCGGCCGGGACAGACTACGAGCAGTACTTC.

CDR3: CASSLGLAGESYNEQFF. CDR3 DNA sequence: TGTGCCAGCAGCTTGGGACTAGCGGGAGAGTCCTACAATGAGCAGTTCTTC. The chain joins TRBV7-9 to TRBJ2-1, with 14 bases aligning to TRBD2. This CDR3 is 17 amino acids long. Germline V CDR1 and CDR2: SEHNR, FQNEAQ (reference sequence). Trimming at V came to 3 bases and at J to 1 base, leaving 2 bases not matched to a gene.

This clone came up a few times. This chain connects TRBV27 to TRBJ1-5; possible D gene TRBD1, 5 bases. CDR1 is MNHEY and CDR2 is SMNVEV in the germline V gene (reference sequence). The germline V and J ends were trimmed by 5 bases and 6 bases, with 14 bases remaining between them. The CDR3 extends over 14 amino acids. CDR3 nucleotide sequence: TGTGCCAGCAGTAAAACAGGTTCGGGTCAGCCCCAGCATTTT. Amino acids: CASSKTGSGQPQHF.

The J gene is TRBJ2-7, the V gene TRBV7-9, with a possible D match to TRBD2 (5 bases). This CDR3 has 15 residues. Trimming cost V 2 bases and J 0 bases, with 11 bases left between them. CDR1 is SEHNR and CDR2 is FQNEAQ in the germline V gene (reference sequence). CDR3: CASSLILSDSYEQYF. CDR3 DNA sequence: TGTGCCAGCAGCTTAATACTTAGCGACTCCTACGAGCAGTACTTC.

This chain connects TRBV7-2 to TRBJ2-7; TRBD2 matches 11 bases. Looked up from germline, CDR1 is SGHTA and CDR2 is FQGNSA. V was clipped by 5 bases and J by 3 bases; unmatched bases: 6. The CDR3 loop spans 15 amino acids. CDR3 amino acids: CASSRETSGIYEQYF. CDR3 coding DNA: TGTGCCAGCAGCCGGGAGACTAGCGGGATCTACGAGCAGTACTTC.

The V and J genes are TRBV19 and TRBJ1-3; TRBD1 matches at 7 bases. The CDR3 totals 13 residues. With 10 bases clipped from V and 2 bases from J, the junction kept 5 bases outside the gene matches. The germline CDR1 and CDR2 sequences are LNHDA and SQIVND (reference sequence). CDR3 coding DNA: TGTGCCACCCAACAGGGGCCTGGAAACACCATATATTTT. Amino acid sequence: CATQQGPGNTIYF.